This TCR beta chain came from a study of vaccination and CD4 T cells after COVID-19. Study-level background: Post-vaccination specimens were collected at a median of 72 days following dose two (range 14 to 241). Overlapping spike peptides served as the stimulus for the cells. These peptides came from SARS-CoV-2 and from the common cold coronaviruses HCoV-NL63, HCoV-OC43 and HCoV-229E.

Sequence data for DNA of cultured CD4+ T cells were generated by the Oncomine TCR Beta short-read assay. TCRdb reprocessed the PCR reads with MiXCR, giving one entry per CDR3 protein. This table has about 15,000 distinct CDR3 sequences, approximately 70% appearing once. Treatment noted: 10-day PBMC culture with coronavirus spike peptide pools or control peptides (ViraFEST assay). ViraFEST used peptide pools to expand antigen-specific T cells before TCR sequencing. IL-2 at around 10 IU/ml and peptide pools at approximately 10 ug/ml were added to PBMCs cultured at a few million per well. With respect to this clonotype: The antigen is unknown.

Between the trimmed V and J ends, which lost 7 bases and 0 bases, there was a span of 19 bases. CDR3 length: 16 amino acids. Germline loops: CDR1 MNHEY, CDR2 SMNVEV (reference sequence). This chain joins TRBV27 and TRBJ2-7; D gene uncertain. The material sequenced was CD4+ T cells from blood, cultured in vitro. The receptor was isolated from a human donor who had recovered from COVID-19. The CDR3 nucleotides read TGTGCCAGCAAAAGAGATGGGGTTTGGAGCTCCTACGAGCAGTACTTC. Its translation is CASKRDGVWSSYEQYF.